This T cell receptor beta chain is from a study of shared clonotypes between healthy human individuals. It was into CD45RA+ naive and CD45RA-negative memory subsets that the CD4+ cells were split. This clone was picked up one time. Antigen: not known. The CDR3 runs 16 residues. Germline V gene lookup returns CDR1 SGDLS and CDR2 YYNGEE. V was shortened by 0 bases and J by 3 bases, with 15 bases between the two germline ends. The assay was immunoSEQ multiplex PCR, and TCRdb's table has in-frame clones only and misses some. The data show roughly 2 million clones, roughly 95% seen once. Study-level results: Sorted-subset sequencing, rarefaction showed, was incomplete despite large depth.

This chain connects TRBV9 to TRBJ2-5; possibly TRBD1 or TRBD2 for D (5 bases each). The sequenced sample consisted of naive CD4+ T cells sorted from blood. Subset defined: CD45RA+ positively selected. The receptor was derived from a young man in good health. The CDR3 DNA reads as TGTGCCAGCAGCGTAGCTGATGGGACGGCCGAAGAGACCCAGTACTTC. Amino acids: CASSVADGTAEETQYF.